Each of the 13 T cell receptor beta chains below was sequenced from the same sample in a study of blood T cells in healthy people across ages. Then a second PCR, running about 6 to 11 cycles, was carried out with a sample-barcoded 5' primer and a J-beta primer mix. TCRdb reanalysed the 5' RACE reads using MiXCR and keeps one entry per CDR3 protein. The sample consists of roughly 700,000 distinct CDR3 sequences, around 25% of them appearing once. The sample was also linked to a second study, of T cells of mothers and their children.

The material sequenced was blood. These receptors all stem from a boy aged 5-17 years in good health.

The chain employs TRBV5-1 and TRBJ2-2; TRBD2 matches 9 bases. This CDR3 is 16 amino acids long. V was pared by 2 bases and J by 2 bases, with 4 bases of the junction left unmatched. The germline V gene encodes CDR1 SGHRS and CDR2 YFSETQ. The CDR3 bases are TGCGCCAGCAGCTTTACTAGCGGGCTTAACACCGGGGAGCTGTTTTTT. As protein: CASSFTSGLNTGELFF.

This clonotype was picked up a small number of times. The V call is TRBV29-1, the J call TRBJ2-7; D not certain. Germline CDR1 SQVTM, CDR2 ANQGSEA. This CDR3 has 12 amino acids. The V and J ends lost 5 bases and 3 bases respectively, with 11 bases between them. CDR3 protein: CSVTLGHYEQYF. CDR3 sequence (DNA): TGCAGCGTTACGCTGGGCCACTACGAGCAGTACTTC.

The chain employs TRBV7-2 and TRBJ2-7; D possibly corresponds to TRBD1 (6 bases). Per the germline V gene, CDR1 is SGHTA and CDR2 is FQGNSA. The CDR3 loop spans 14 amino acids. V lost 5 bases and J 2 bases, leaving 13 bases between the germline ends. The CDR3 DNA is TGTGCCAGCAGCCCCACAGGGTCGGCCTACGAGCAGTACTTC. Translated: CASSPTGSAYEQYF.

The chain combines TRBV7-9 with TRBJ2-1; 12 nucleotides agree with TRBD2. CDR1 and CDR2 from the germline V gene are SEHNR and FQNEAQ (reference sequence). This CDR3 has 16 amino acids. J lost 10 bases, V lost 1 base, and 8 bases had no gene match. The CDR3 region is CASSLVLAGGLREQFF. The DNA for the CDR3 is TGTGCCAGCAGCTTAGTGCTAGCGGGAGGGCTGCGGGAGCAGTTCTTC.

The J gene is TRBJ2-3, the V gene TRBV7-9, with TRBD1 matching over 7 bases. The CDR3 spans 18 residues. CDR1 SEHNR and CDR2 FQNEAQ come from the germline V gene (reference sequence). V lost 1 base to trimming and J lost 5 bases; unmatched junction nucleotides: 15. The CDR3 sequence is CASSLGGWGTGEQDTQYF. The CDR3 bases are TGTGCCAGCAGCTTAGGAGGTTGGGGTACAGGGGAGCAAGATACGCAGTATTTT.

The chain has TRBV6-6 and TRBJ1-2; 10 bases line up with TRBD1. The CDR3 contains 14 residues. J was trimmed by 4 bases and V by 6 bases; bases with no gene match: 5. CDR1 MNHNY and CDR2 SVGAGI come from the germline V gene (reference sequence). DNA for the CDR3: TGTGCCAGCAGACCGGGACAGGGGACCTATGGCTACACCTTC. Its protein product is CASRPGQGTYGYTF.

The chain joins TRBV6-2 or TRBV6-3 to TRBJ2-1; tentatively, D is TRBD2 (5 bases). Trimming took 5 bases from V and 9 from J, leaving 14 bases between them. Looked up from germline, CDR1 is MNHEY and CDR2 is SVGEGT. The CDR3 spans 13 residues. CDR3 coding DNA: TGTGCCAGCAGTCCCGGAGGAGCGATTGAGCAGTTCTTC. Protein: CASSPGGAIEQFF.

The genes are TRBV6-2 or TRBV6-3 and TRBJ2-1; TRBD2 is a possible D gene (6 bases). The germline gives CDR1 MNHEY, CDR2 SVGEGT. V lost 6 bases, J lost 0 bases, and 12 bases lay in between. The CDR3 contains 15 residues. In DNA, the CDR3 is TGTGCCAGCAGGTGGGCCGGGAGCTCCTACAATGAGCAGTTCTTC. It encodes CASRWAGSSYNEQFF.

This clonotype was seen more than once but under ten times. The J gene is TRBJ1-4, the V gene TRBV6-5; 10 bases fit TRBD1. There are 15 residues in the CDR3. The V segment lost 0 bases and the J segment 8 bases; nucleotides outside the gene matches: 3. Germline assignment: CDR1 MNHEY and CDR2 SVGAGI. CDR3 coding DNA: TGTGCCAGCAGTTACTCGGGACAGGGGAAGGAAAAACTGTTTTTT. Its translation is CASSYSGQGKEKLFF.

The V call is TRBV28, the J call TRBJ2-1; the match to TRBD2 covers 9 bases. Germline V lookup: CDR1 MDHEN, CDR2 SYDVKM. The CDR3 extends over 17 amino acids. Unmatched junction bases numbered 7, after V lost 2 bases and J lost 2 bases. CDR3 nucleotides: TGTGCCAGCAGTTTAGCGGGAGGGGCCCCCCCCTACAATGAGCAGTTCTTC. This gives the protein CASSLAGGAPPYNEQFF.

This chain joins TRBV7-9 and TRBJ2-3, with D possibly being TRBD1 or TRBD2 (6 bases each). The CDR3 totals 17 residues. The ends were cut back, 5 bases at V and 4 bases at J, with 22 bases in the middle. The germline CDR1 and CDR2 sequences are SEHNR and FQNEAQ (reference sequence). Here the CDR3 reads CASSRSGGTTDPDTQYF. CDR3 nucleotide sequence: TGTGCCAGCAGCCGAAGTGGGGGGACAACAGATCCAGATACGCAGTATTTT.

This clonotype was detected only a few times. The V call is TRBV11-2, the J call TRBJ2-2; D is unresolved. Germline assignment: CDR1 SGHAT and CDR2 FQNNGV. Trimming removed 5 bases from V and 1 base from J, with 14 bases in between. This CDR3 spans 16 amino acids. CDR3 residues: CASSAMDEVNTGELFF. CDR3 bases: TGTGCCAGCAGCGCAATGGATGAGGTGAACACCGGGGAGCTGTTTTTT.

This clonotype was seen a few times. CDR3 protein: CASSQVMLSTDTQYF. The CDR3 nucleotides read TGTGCCAGCAGCCAAGTTATGTTAAGCACAGATACGCAGTATTTT. This chain uses TRBV4-2 with TRBJ2-3; D is ambiguous. The germline CDR1 and CDR2 sequences are LGHNA and YNFKEQ. Trimming pared 1 base from V and 0 bases from J, leaving 8 bases between. The CDR3 is 15 residues long.